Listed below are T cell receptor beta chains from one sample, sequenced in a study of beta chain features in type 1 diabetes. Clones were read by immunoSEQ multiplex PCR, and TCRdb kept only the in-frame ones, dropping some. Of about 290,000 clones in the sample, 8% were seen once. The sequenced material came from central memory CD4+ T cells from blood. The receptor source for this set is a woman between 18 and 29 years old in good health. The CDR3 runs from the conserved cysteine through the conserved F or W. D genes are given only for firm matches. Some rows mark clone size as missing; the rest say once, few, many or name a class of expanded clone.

DNA: TGTGCCAGCAGCCAAGATGACGTTGTGGTTGAAGCTTTCTTT
CDR3: CASSQDDVVVEAFF
J: TRBJ1-1
D: NA
size: NA
V: TRBV4-1

DNA: TGCGCCAGCAGTCTAGGGGCTAGCGGGGACTACAATGAGCAGTTCTTC
CDR3: CASSLGASGDYNEQFF
J: TRBJ2-1
D: TRBD2
size: few
V: TRBV5-1

DNA: TGCGCCAGCAGCCAAGTAGGGTACGAGCAGTACTTC
CDR3: CASSQVGYEQYF
J: TRBJ2-7
D: NA
size: few
V: TRBV4-3

DNA: TGTGCCAGCAGTGAATCGGGGGAGAGGACTGAAGCTTTCTTT
CDR3: CASSESGERTEAFF
J: TRBJ1-1
D: NA
size: few
V: TRBV25-1

DNA: TGCAGCGCTGCCCAGGGGGCAAGAGGCACTGAAGCTTTCTTT
CDR3: CSAAQGARGTEAFF
J: TRBJ1-1
D: TRBD1
size: NA
V: TRBV29-1

DNA: TGCGCCAGCAGTCAACTAACAGGGATCGGGGCCAACGTCCTGACTTTC
CDR3: CASSQLTGIGANVLTF
J: TRBJ2-6
D: NA
size: few
V: TRBV5-1

DNA: TGTGCCAGCAGCTTAGTACTAGTAGCCGGGGAGCTGTTTTTT
CDR3: CASSLVLVAGELFF
J: TRBJ2-2
D: NA
size: many
V: TRBV7-2

DNA: TGTGCCAGCAGCCCACGACAGGGGGCGGACTATGGCTACACCTTC
CDR3: CASSPRQGADYGYTF
J: TRBJ1-2
D: TRBD1
size: few
V: TRBV7-9

DNA: TGTGCCACCAGCGGCCGGGATCTTACAATGAGGCAGTTCTTC
CDR3: CATSGRDLTMRQFF
J: TRBJ2-1
D: NA
size: many
V: TRBV15

DNA: TGTGCCAGCCGCATTTCAAGCTTATTGAATCAGCCCCAGCATTTT
CDR3: CASRISSLLNQPQHF
J: TRBJ1-5
D: NA
size: few
V: TRBV25-1

DNA: TGTGCCAGCGGGGTAGGGCAGGGAGGTTGGAATGAGCAGTTCTTC
CDR3: CASGVGQGGWNEQFF
J: TRBJ2-1
D: NA
size: many
V: TRBV9

DNA: TGTGCCAGCAGCCCCGGGACTCAGCAGTACTTC
CDR3: CASSPGTQQYF
J: TRBJ2-7
D: NA
size: few
V: TRBV14

DNA: TGTGCCAGCTCACCACCGGAAAGGGGGAAAGCTTTCTTT
CDR3: CASSPPERGKAFF
J: TRBJ1-1
D: NA
size: few
V: TRBV18

DNA: TGTGCCAGCCGTAGCGGGGGACTTAGCACAGATACGCAGTATTTT
CDR3: CASRSGGLSTDTQYF
J: TRBJ2-3
D: TRBD2
size: few
V: TRBV2

DNA: TGTGCCAGCTCCCTGCCTGGCTCCTACGAGCAGTACTTC
CDR3: CASSLPGSYEQYF
J: TRBJ2-7
D: NA
size: few
V: TRBV6-5

DNA: TGTGCCTGGAGTCAGCCCGACGAGCAGTACTTC
CDR3: CAWSQPDEQYF
J: TRBJ2-7
D: NA
size: few
V: TRBV30

DNA: TGTGCCAGCAGCTTAGATATTCCGACCCAGCCCCAGCATTTT
CDR3: CASSLDIPTQPQHF
J: TRBJ1-5
D: NA
size: NA
V: TRBV7-8

DNA: TGTGCCTGGAGTCCAGGGAGAGGCTACACCTTC
CDR3: CAWSPGRGYTF
J: TRBJ1-2
D: NA
size: many
V: TRBV30

DNA: TGTGCCAGCAGCCCAATTAGCGCCACAGATACGCAGTATTTT
CDR3: CASSPISATDTQYF
J: TRBJ2-3
D: NA
size: few
V: TRBV7-9

DNA: TGTGCCAGCAGCTTGCGGCTCTCTGGGGCCAACGTCCTGACTTTC
CDR3: CASSLRLSGANVLTF
J: TRBJ2-6
D: NA
size: NA
V: TRBV5-5

DNA: TGTGCCAGCAGCCCTACCACAGATACGCAGTATTTT
CDR3: CASSPTTDTQYF
J: TRBJ2-3
D: NA
size: few
V: TRBV7-8

DNA: TGTGCCAGCAGCTTACGGGCGCGCACAGATACGCAGTATTTT
CDR3: CASSLRARTDTQYF
J: TRBJ2-3
D: NA
size: few
V: TRBV11-2

DNA: TGTGCCAGCAGGGCCGGGACAGACACAGATACGCAGTATTTT
CDR3: CASRAGTDTDTQYF
J: TRBJ2-3
D: TRBD1
size: NA
V: TRBV2

DNA: TGTGCCAGCAGCCGTAGCCGGGACAGGGGATCCCTCTACACCTTC
CDR3: CASSRSRDRGSLYTF
J: TRBJ1-2
D: TRBD1
size: NA
V: TRBV7-2

DNA: TGTGCCAGCAGTGACGCACGAATGGTGGATACGCAGTATTTT
CDR3: CASSDARMVDTQYF
J: TRBJ2-3
D: NA
size: NA
V: TRBV2

DNA: TGTGCCAGCAGCTTGAATGGAGGAGTAGCCAAAAACATTCAGTACTTC
CDR3: CASSLNGGVAKNIQYF
J: TRBJ2-4
D: NA
size: few
V: TRBV5-4

DNA: TGTGCCAGCTTAGGGGCTTCCCCCTACAATGAGCAGTTCTTC
CDR3: CASLGASPYNEQFF
J: TRBJ2-1
D: NA
size: few
V: TRBV6-1

DNA: TGTGCCAGCCTGGCCCAGGGGGCGACTGAAGCTTTCTTT
CDR3: CASLAQGATEAFF
J: TRBJ1-1
D: TRBD1
size: few
V: TRBV2

DNA: TGTGCCAGCAGCTCCCGGCTCCAAGAGACCCAGTACTTC
CDR3: CASSSRLQETQYF
J: TRBJ2-5
D: NA
size: NA
V: TRBV7-3

DNA: TGTGCCAGCAGCCGACCTTCGGTCCGAAAACTGTTTTTT
CDR3: CASSRPSVRKLFF
J: TRBJ1-4
D: NA
size: few
V: TRBV6-5

DNA: TGCAGCGCGTTAGCGGGAGGGCCGGGGAATGAGCAGTTCTTC
CDR3: CSALAGGPGNEQFF
J: TRBJ2-1
D: TRBD2
size: NA
V: TRBV29-1

DNA: TGTGCCAGCAGCTTGGGGGTGGGGGAAAAACTGTTTTTT
CDR3: CASSLGVGEKLFF
J: TRBJ1-4
D: NA
size: few
V: TRBV7-8

DNA: TGTGCCAGCAGCTTGGGCGGGGGACCAGATACGCAGTATTTT
CDR3: CASSLGGGPDTQYF
J: TRBJ2-3
D: TRBD2
size: few
V: TRBV7-2

DNA: TGTGCCAGCAGCTTAGATCGGGAGACCCAGTACTTC
CDR3: CASSLDRETQYF
J: TRBJ2-5
D: NA
size: few
V: TRBV11-3

DNA: TGTGCCACAGGTAAAGGGACCTACTCCTACAATGAGCAGTTCTTC
CDR3: CATGKGTYSYNEQFF
J: TRBJ2-1
D: NA
size: many
V: TRBV6-1

DNA: TGCAGCGTTGAGGTAGCGGCCTCCTACGAGCAGTACTTC
CDR3: CSVEVAASYEQYF
J: TRBJ2-7
D: NA
size: NA
V: TRBV29-1

DNA: TGTGCCAGCAGCCGGGTCTCTCCCAATTCACCCCTCCACTTT
CDR3: CASSRVSPNSPLHF
J: TRBJ1-6
D: NA
size: few
V: TRBV7-9

DNA: TGTGCCAGCAGCCCCGCGGGCAGGGGGACAGATACGCAGTATTTT
CDR3: CASSPAGRGTDTQYF
J: TRBJ2-3
D: TRBD1
size: few
V: TRBV14

DNA: TGTGCCAGCTCCAGGACAGGGATCACTGAAGCTTTCTTT
CDR3: CASSRTGITEAFF
J: TRBJ1-1
D: TRBD1
size: few
V: TRBV25-1

DNA: TGTGCCAGCAGCAAGCCCGGGACAGGGGGCCCAGAGACCCAGTACTTC
CDR3: CASSKPGTGGPETQYF
J: TRBJ2-5
D: TRBD1
size: NA
V: TRBV5-4

DNA: TGCGCCAGCAGCGTCACGACTAGCGGTGAAGAGACCCAGTACTTC
CDR3: CASSVTTSGEETQYF
J: TRBJ2-5
D: TRBD2
size: NA
V: TRBV5-1

DNA: TGTGCCAGCAGCCAAGTCTTCAGCGGGAGGATCGAGCAGTACTTC
CDR3: CASSQVFSGRIEQYF
J: TRBJ2-7
D: TRBD2
size: many
V: TRBV7-8

DNA: TGTGCCAGCAGCCTGGACAGGGTGAGCTCCTACGAGCAGTACTTC
CDR3: CASSLDRVSSYEQYF
J: TRBJ2-7
D: TRBD1
size: many
V: TRBV14